This record looks at one TCR beta chain sequence and its context. Its antigen is unknown. This sample is drawn from a study of a mutant IDH1 vaccine in newly diagnosed glioma. Whole-study results and caveats: Whatever changes occurred in top peripheral T cell clonotypes seemed unrelated to pseudoprogression.

Sequencing used immunoSEQ multiplex PCR; TCRdb keeps in-frame clones, though not all of them. The table shows around 54,000 clones, with roughly 80% occurring only once. Time point meaning: baseline, week 1 (first vaccination visit). The treatment here: pre-vaccination baseline after standard-of-care therapy. The CDR3 is made up of 15 amino acids. Unmatched junction bases numbered 11, after V lost 4 bases and J lost 7 bases. Germline V lookup: CDR1 SGHNT, CDR2 YYREEE (reference sequence). This specimen was PBMCs, taken from a glioma patient treated with radiotherapy, temozolomide or both. The TCR sequence derives from a man aged 18 to 35 with glioma. The genes are TRBV5-4 and TRBJ1-2; 9 bases are shared with TRBD1. CDR3 in amino acids: CASSHRTGEISGYTF. The DNA of the CDR3 is TGTGCCAGCAGCCACCGGACAGGGGAGATCTCTGGCTACACCTTC.